This T cell receptor (beta chain) derives from a study of blood T cell repertoires in COVID-19. As for the study in general: Samples representing acute and convalescent COVID-19 were sourced from the United States, Italy and Spain.

Germline values: CDR1 MGHRA, CDR2 YSYEKL. Between the trimmed V and J ends, which lost 1 base and 0 bases, there was a span of 7 bases. There are 15 residues in the CDR3. Authors' analysis steps: Nucleated cell number was recorded as an estimate derived from reference gene primer amplification. Profiling relied on immunoSEQ multiplex PCR, and the TCRdb table lists in-frame clones only, not all of them. For V, J and clone size, that table is used; D and trimming come from the DNA. The data contain about 400,000 clones, roughly 90% of them singletons. V and J are TRBV4-1 and TRBJ2-1; D unclear. The TCR originated in a woman in her sixties or seventies with COVID-19, enrolled during active disease. Sequenced sample: peripheral blood. CDR3 in amino acids: CASSQVYNSYNEQFF. The CDR3 coding sequence is TGCGCCAGCAGCCAAGTCTATAACTCCTACAATGAGCAGTTCTTC.